The 13 T cell receptor beta chains in this list originate from one sample, sequenced in a study of T cells in Graves' hyperthyroidism and ophthalmopathy. Researchers amplified the TCR beta CDR3 regions from RNA transcripts. The TCR CDR3 first-round RT-PCR relied on the HTBI primer set. TCRdb reprocessed the multiplex PCR reads with MiXCR, giving one entry per CDR3 protein. The sample shows about 130,000 distinct CDR3 sequences, approximately 20% of them seen only once. What was sequenced was blood. The receptors come from a woman between 45 and 65 years old with Graves' hyperthyroidism that later progressed to Graves' ophthalmopathy.

This clonotype was detected ten times or more. The chain joins TRBV11-2 to TRBJ2-5; D unclear. Trimming took off 5 bases at V and 5 bases at J, with 6 bases between the two ends. Germline V gene data show CDR1 as SGHAT and CDR2 as FQNNGV. The CDR3 has 11 amino acids. CDR3 sequence: CASSAIETQYF. The CDR3 DNA is TGTGCCAGCAGCGCTATCGAGACCCAGTACTTC.

The sample holds many counts of this clonotype. The chain couples TRBV20-1 to TRBJ2-7, with D possibly matching TRBD1 (5 bases). Trimming stripped 3 bases from V and 2 bases from J, with 8 bases between. In germline, CDR1 is DFQATT, CDR2 SNEGSKA (reference sequence). The CDR3 is 12 residues long. The CDR3 reads CSASRATYEQYF. CDR3 nucleotide sequence: TGCAGTGCTAGCAGGGCAACCTACGAGCAGTACTTC.

The chain employs TRBV20-1 and TRBJ1-1, with 7 bases lining up with TRBD1. With V trimmed by 7 bases and J by 5 bases, 19 bases remained unmatched. The germline gives CDR1 DFQATT, CDR2 SNEGSKA (reference sequence). The CDR3 totals 16 residues. The CDR3 nucleotides read TGCAGTGGCGGGGGGGCAGGGGGAGGTCCGAATACTGAAGCTTTCTTT. Protein product: CSGGGAGGGPNTEAFF.

The chain carries TRBV10-3 and TRBJ1-4, with TRBD1 as a possible D gene (5 bases). The CDR3 totals 14 residues. Trimming took 3 bases from V and 8 from J, leaving 13 bases between them. CDR1 is ENHRY and CDR2 is SYGVKD in the germline V gene. CDR3 nucleotides: TGTGCCATCAGTGATCCGAACGGGGGGGAAAAACTGTTTTTT. This sequence encodes CAISDPNGGEKLFF.

This clonotype was seen repeatedly, ten times or more. The chain carries TRBV30 and TRBJ2-3, with D perhaps assigned TRBD1 or TRBD2 (6 bases each). V lost 0 bases to trimming and J lost 1 base, with 11 bases between them. The CDR3 contains 15 residues. CDR1 GTSNPN and CDR2 SVGIG come from the germline V gene (reference sequence). CDR3 nucleotides: TGTGCCTGGAGTGTACGGGGGCGTCGCACAGATACGCAGTATTTT. Its protein is CAWSVRGRRTDTQYF.

The chain links TRBV20-1 to TRBJ1-4; TRBD1 might be the D (6 bases). V lost 6 bases and J lost 7, with 15 bases in between. The germline CDR1 and CDR2 sequences are DFQATT and SNEGSKA (reference sequence). The CDR3 sequence is 13 residues long. The CDR3 sequence: CSARGEGGEKLFF. CDR3 DNA sequence: TGCAGTGCAAGGGGGGAGGGAGGTGAAAAACTGTTTTTT.

Ten or more counts support this clonotype. The chain is built from TRBV7-9 and TRBJ2-1; D ambiguous. V dropped 5 bases and J dropped 7 bases, with 12 bases sitting between them. Per the germline V gene, CDR1 is SEHNR and CDR2 is FQNEAQ (reference sequence). This CDR3 contains 13 residues. CDR3 region: CASSPPVGNEQFF. For the CDR3, the DNA is TGTGCCAGCAGCCCACCGGTGGGGAATGAGCAGTTCTTC.

This clonotype was seen only a few times. The chain has TRBV28 and TRBJ1-1, with 10 bases matching TRBD1. The trim removed 4 bases at V and 1 base at J, leaving 9 bases unmatched. From germline, CDR1 is MDHEN and CDR2 SYDVKM. CDR3 size: 17 residues. The CDR3 here is CASSSLLGQGGNTEAFF. In DNA form, the CDR3 reads TGTGCCAGCAGTTCCCTTCTAGGACAGGGGGGGAACACTGAAGCTTTCTTT.

To note about this clonotype: This may arise from a read error, as a much more abundant clone is one base away. The chain is built from TRBV28 and TRBJ2-4, with a tentative D call TRBD1 (6 bases). In germline, CDR1 is MDHEN, CDR2 SYDVKM. The CDR3 length is 15 residues. The CDR3 loop reads CASRDSLLAENIQYF. The CDR3, as DNA: TGTGCCAGCAGGGACAGCCTCCTAGCCGAAAACATTCAGTACTTC.

This clonotype was seen repeatedly, ten times or more. The chain joins TRBV20-1 to TRBJ2-1; TRBD2 aligns across 13 bases. The germline V gene has CDR1 DFQATT and CDR2 SNEGSKA (reference sequence). Losses at the gene ends were 4 bases for V and 7 bases for J; bases not matched to a gene: 10. This CDR3 contains 16 residues. CDR3 protein: CSANTGTSGKRNEQFF. CDR3 coding DNA: TGCAGTGCTAACACCGGGACTAGCGGGAAACGAAATGAGCAGTTCTTC.

This clonotype was observed many times. The chain joins TRBV6-1 to TRBJ1-2; 8 nucleotides match TRBD1. V trimming: 7 bases; J trimming: 5 bases; junction bases outside the gene matches: 9. Germline CDR1 MNHNS, CDR2 SASEGT. The CDR3 covers 14 residues. Here the CDR3 DNA reads TGTGCCAGCACCATGGACAGGGTTGGATATGGCTACACCTTC. Encoded protein: CASTMDRVGYGYTF.

J is TRBJ2-3 and V is TRBV5-1; D is possibly TRBD2 (6 bases). Trimming cost V 0 bases and J 1 base, with 12 bases left between them. The CDR3 loop spans 16 amino acids. Germline loops: CDR1 SGHRS, CDR2 YFSETQ. The CDR3 DNA sequence: TGCGCCAGCAGCTTGGGATCGGGACTCCGCACAGATACGCAGTATTTT. This codes for CASSLGSGLRTDTQYF.

This clonotype showed up many times. The chain is built from TRBV5-1 and TRBJ2-2, with 9 bases that match TRBD2. The CDR3 length is 15 residues. Losses at the gene ends were 4 bases for V and 7 bases for J; bases not matched to a gene: 8. The V gene's germline CDR1 is SGHRS and CDR2 YFSETQ. The CDR3 bases are TGCGCCAGCAGCAATAGCGGGAGAAGTATCGGGGAGCTGTTTTTT. The encoded protein is CASSNSGRSIGELFF.